This T cell receptor (beta chain) originates from a study of T cells in Graves' hyperthyroidism and ophthalmopathy. RNA transcripts provided the source from which TCR beta CDR3 regions were amplified. TCR CDR3 underwent first-round RT-PCR with the HTBI primer set. Via MiXCR, TCRdb re-called the multiplex PCR reads, giving one row per CDR3 protein. The top ten hold 9.2% of the sample, which has more than 300,000 distinct CDR3 sequences, roughly 13% seen once. Uncontrolled infection, other autoimmune disease, pregnancy or lactation disqualified patients from enrolment. V shed 2 bases and J 4 bases; nucleotides not matched to a gene: 19. CDR3 length equals 20 residues. The germline CDR1 and CDR2 sequences are MGHRA and YSYEKL.

The clonotype originates from a woman between 18 and 30 years old with Graves' hyperthyroidism. This chain connects TRBV4-1 to TRBJ2-7; 11 nucleotides align to TRBD2. What was sequenced was blood. CDR3 sequence reads: CASSQKPVTSGSANGYEQYF. The DNA for the CDR3 is TGCGCCAGCAGCCAAAAGCCGGTTACTAGCGGGAGCGCGAATGGGTACGAGCAGTACTTC.